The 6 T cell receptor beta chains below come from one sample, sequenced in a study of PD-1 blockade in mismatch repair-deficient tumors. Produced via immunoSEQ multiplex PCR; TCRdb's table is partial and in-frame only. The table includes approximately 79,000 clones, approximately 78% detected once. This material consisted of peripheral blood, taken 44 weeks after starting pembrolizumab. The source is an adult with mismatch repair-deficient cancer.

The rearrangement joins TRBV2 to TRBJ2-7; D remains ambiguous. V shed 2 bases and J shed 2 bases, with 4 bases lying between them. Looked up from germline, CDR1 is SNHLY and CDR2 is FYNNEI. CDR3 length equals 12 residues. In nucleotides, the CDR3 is TGTGCCAGCAGTGAATCACCCTACGAGCAGTACTTC. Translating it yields CASSESPYEQYF.

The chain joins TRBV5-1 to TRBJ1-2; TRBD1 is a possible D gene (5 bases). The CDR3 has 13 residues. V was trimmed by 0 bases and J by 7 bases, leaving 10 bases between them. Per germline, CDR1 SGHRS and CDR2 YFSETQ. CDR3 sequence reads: CASSLAFGAGYTF. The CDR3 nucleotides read TGCGCCAGCAGCTTGGCTTTTGGGGCTGGCTACACCTTC.

CDR3 coding DNA: TGCGCCAGCAGCCAGGGTTGGACAGGGGGCGGGGGTAATGAAAAACTGTTTTTT. Translated, it gives CASSQGWTGGGGNEKLFF. V is TRBV4-1 and J is TRBJ1-4; 11 bases line up with TRBD1. The germline CDR1 and CDR2 sequences are MGHRA and YSYEKL. This CDR3 has 18 amino acids. The trim removed 3 bases at V and 4 bases at J, leaving 10 bases unmatched.

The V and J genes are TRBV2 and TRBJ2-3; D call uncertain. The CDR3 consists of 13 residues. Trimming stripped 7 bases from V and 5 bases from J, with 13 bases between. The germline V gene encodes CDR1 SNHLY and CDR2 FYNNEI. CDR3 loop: CASNSDARDTQYF. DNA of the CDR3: TGTGCCAGCAACAGCGATGCAAGAGATACGCAGTATTTT.

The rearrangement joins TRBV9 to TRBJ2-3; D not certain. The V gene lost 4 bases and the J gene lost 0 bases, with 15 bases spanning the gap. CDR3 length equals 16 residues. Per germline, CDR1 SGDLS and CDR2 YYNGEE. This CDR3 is CASSSRAYSSTDTQYF. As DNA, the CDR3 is TGTGCCAGCAGCTCTCGGGCATATTCTAGCACAGATACGCAGTATTTT.

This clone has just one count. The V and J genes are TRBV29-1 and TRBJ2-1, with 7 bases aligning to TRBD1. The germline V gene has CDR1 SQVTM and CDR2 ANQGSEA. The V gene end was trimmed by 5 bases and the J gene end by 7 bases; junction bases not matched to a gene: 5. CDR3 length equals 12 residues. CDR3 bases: TGCAGCGTTCCGACAGGGACAAATGAGCAGTTCTTC. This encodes CSVPTGTNEQFF.